This T cell receptor beta chain came from a study of early T cells in non-severe SARS-CoV-2 infection. TCRdb used MiXCR to reprocess the 5' RACE reads, holding one entry per CDR3 protein. The sample shows tens of thousands of distinct CDR3 sequences, around 5% of them seen only once. CDR3 length: 19 amino acids. Per the germline V gene, CDR1 is SGDLS and CDR2 is YYNGEE. Trimming removed 0 bases from V and 9 bases from J; junction bases left unmatched: 17. This clonotype turned up a few times. The chain has TRBV9 and TRBJ2-1; 11 nucleotides align to TRBD2. The material sequenced was whole blood. The origin of this receptor is an adult who was a healthcare worker with PCR-confirmed SARS-CoV-2 infection or an uninfected control (not recorded which). The CDR3 DNA follows: TGTGCCAGCAGCGTAGCTGGTCTAGCGGGGGGTTTCCCCTCGCCTGAGCAGTTCTTC. Translating gives CASSVAGLAGGFPSPEQFF.